A selection of T cell receptor beta chains follows, all from one sample in a study of blood T cell repertoires in COVID-19. Some clones are missing from TCRdb's copy, which holds only in-frame ones; the method was immunoSEQ multiplex PCR. The sample includes almost 250,000 clones, roughly 86% of them seen just once. Material: peripheral blood. These receptors were obtained from a woman aged 80 or over with COVID-19, enrolled during active disease. The CDR3 runs from the conserved cysteine through the conserved F or W. Not all rows give a size; the values are once, few, many and, for expanded clones, a class.

V: TRBV28; size: NA; J: TRBJ1-1; CDR3: CASRLRTATSNTEAFF
V: TRBV5-1; size: NA; J: TRBJ1-1; CDR3: CASSPEGQLNTEAFF
V: TRBV2; size: NA; J: TRBJ1-1; CDR3: CASKASNSASTEAFF
V: TRBV2; size: NA; J: TRBJ1-1; CDR3: CASGAEWPEAFF
V: TRBV4-1; size: NA; J: TRBJ2-3; CDR3: CASSQLPLSRASTDTQYF
V: TRBV5-1; size: NA; J: TRBJ1-1; CDR3: CASSLEVQDTEAFF
V: TRBV4-2; size: once; J: TRBJ1-2; CDR3: CASSQDAVQSYGYTF
V: TRBV12-3/TRBV12-4; size: NA; J: TRBJ2-5; CDR3: CASSPKETQYF
V: TRBV30; size: once; J: TRBJ1-5; CDR3: CAWRGGGSSNQPQHF
V: TRBV18; size: once; J: TRBJ1-1; CDR3: CASSPQSSNTEAFF
V: TRBV5-1; size: NA; J: TRBJ1-4; CDR3: CASSLAVWTSDNEKLFF
V: TRBV5-1; size: NA; J: TRBJ2-2; CDR3: CASTYGGQNLNTGELFF
V: TRBV4-3; size: NA; J: TRBJ2-7; CDR3: CASSSTFGGRYEQYF
V: TRBV3-1/TRBV3-2; size: NA; J: TRBJ2-1; CDR3: CASSQGVPAGGHNEQFF
V: TRBV7-9; size: NA; J: TRBJ1-4; CDR3: CASSLFQGTNEKLFF
V: TRBV5-4; size: NA; J: TRBJ1-2; CDR3: CASSLDGGGFNYGYTF
V: TRBV7-5; size: NA; J: TRBJ1-3; CDR3: CARSTRTGGTGNTIYF
V: TRBV12-3/TRBV12-4; size: NA; J: TRBJ1-2; CDR3: CASRAEVRGYTF
V: TRBV5-1; size: once; J: TRBJ1-1; CDR3: CASSPNPGQGAVNTEAFF
V: TRBV14; size: NA; J: TRBJ1-2; CDR3: CASSQDGRTHRDGYTF
V: TRBV6-2/TRBV6-3; size: NA; J: TRBJ1-1; CDR3: CASSYSMDSILNTEAFF
V: TRBV6-6; size: NA; J: TRBJ2-1; CDR3: CASSTVYGQFF
V: TRBV4-2; size: once; J: TRBJ1-1; CDR3: CASSGQVNTEAFF
V: TRBV28; size: NA; J: TRBJ1-1; CDR3: CASSLPTGGTPNTEAFF
V: TRBV5-1; size: NA; J: TRBJ1-2; CDR3: CASSSGERYGYTF